Below are 32 T cell receptor beta chains sequenced from a single sample in a study of blood T cell repertoires in COVID-19. The data were produced by immunoSEQ multiplex PCR, yet TCRdb's version contains in-frame clones alone and is incomplete. The data contain approximately 190,000 clones, 82% of them seen just once; the ten biggest clones take up around 7.8%. The sequenced material came from peripheral blood. These receptors all stem from a woman aged 55 to 70 with COVID-19, enrolled during active disease.

The chain couples TRBV27 to TRBJ2-5; a weak D match, TRBD1 (5 bases). The germline V and J ends were trimmed by 4 bases and 3 bases, with 12 bases remaining between them. Germline CDR1 MNHEY, CDR2 SMNVEV (reference sequence). The CDR3 loop spans 14 amino acids. In DNA form, the CDR3 reads TGTGCCAGCAGTTGGGGCAGGACGGAAGAGACCCAGTACTTC. It is translated as CASSWGRTEETQYF.

This clone has a single count. This rearrangement joins TRBV14 to TRBJ2-7, with D uncertain. V was shortened by 0 bases and J by 2 bases, with 11 bases between the two germline ends. The germline V gene encodes CDR1 SGHDN and CDR2 FVKESK. The CDR3 contains 15 residues. Here the CDR3 DNA reads TGTGCCAGCAGCCAAGAACGCGCTACCGCCTACGAGCAGTACTTC. This codes for CASSQERATAYEQYF.

This chain uses TRBV4-3 with TRBJ2-6, with TRBD2 matching 8 bases. Germline V lookup: CDR1 LGHNA, CDR2 YSLEER. The CDR3 loop spans 18 amino acids. V lost 0 bases, J lost 4 bases, and 8 bases stayed unmatched. DNA for the CDR3: TGCGCCAGCAGCCAAGATCCACCTAGCGGGTCCGGGGCCAACGTCCTGACTTTC. Protein sequence: CASSQDPPSGSGANVLTF.

The chain employs TRBV12-5 and TRBJ2-1, with D perhaps TRBD1 (5 bases). This CDR3 comprises 15 residues. The V gene's germline CDR1 is LGHNT and CDR2 FRNRAP. V shed 7 bases and J shed 4 bases, with 17 bases lying between them. The CDR3 spells CASALQGGTYNEQFF. The DNA for the CDR3 is TGTGCTAGTGCCCTCCAGGGTGGTACGTACAATGAGCAGTTCTTC.

This chain uses TRBV5-3 with TRBJ2-6; possibly TRBD2 for D (5 bases). TRBV5-3 is classed as an ORF, of uncertain function. The CDR3 spans 21 residues. V gave up 0 bases and J gave up 0 bases, with 22 bases separating them. The CDR3 region is CARSLGGWTGPTTSGANVLTF. The CDR3 nucleotides read TGTGCCAGAAGCTTGGGAGGGTGGACGGGCCCTACCACCTCTGGGGCCAACGTCCTGACTTTC.

The chain recombines TRBV5-5 with TRBJ1-6; 10 bases align to TRBD1. The V gene end was trimmed by 0 bases and the J gene end by 10 bases; junction bases not matched to a gene: 7. The germline V gene encodes CDR1 SGHKS and CDR2 YYEKEE (reference sequence). The length of the CDR3 is 16 residues. The CDR3 nucleotides read TGTGCCAGCAGCTTGGCCCCCGGGACAGGGGAATCACCCCTCCACTTT. Its protein product is CASSLAPGTGESPLHF.

The chain links TRBV7-2 to TRBJ1-5; D uncertain. V was clipped by 5 bases and J by 0 bases, with 8 bases between them. This CDR3 comprises 14 residues. The V gene's germline CDR1 is SGHTA and CDR2 FQGNSA. CDR3 sequence reads: CASSPKLSNQPQHF. CDR3 coding DNA: TGTGCCAGCAGCCCTAAACTTAGCAATCAGCCCCAGCATTTT.

J is TRBJ1-6 and V is TRBV7-2; D gene uncertain. The CDR3 loop spans 13 amino acids. V was trimmed by 4 bases and J by 7 bases, leaving 8 bases between them. Germline CDR1 SGHTA, CDR2 FQGNSA. The CDR3 nucleotides are TGTGCCAGCAGCTCTAGACGGAATTCACCCCTCCACTTT. This gives the protein CASSSRRNSPLHF.

This chain connects TRBV11-2 to TRBJ1-2; TRBD1 is a possible D gene (6 bases). Trimming took 5 bases from V and 4 from J, leaving 8 bases between them. CDR1 and CDR2 from the germline V gene are SGHAT and FQNNGV. CDR3 length: 12 amino acids. Written as DNA, the CDR3 is TGTGCCAGCAGCCTGGACAGCTATGGCTACACCTTC. It is translated as CASSLDSYGYTF.

V is TRBV27 and J is TRBJ2-1, with a possible D match to TRBD2 (5 bases). V lost 6 bases and J 5 bases, leaving 23 bases between the germline ends. The germline V gene encodes CDR1 MNHEY and CDR2 SMNVEV (reference sequence). The CDR3 consists of 17 residues. The CDR3 region is CASRPAVGIGKNNEQFF. The CDR3 DNA reads TGTGCCAGCAGGCCCGCAGTGGGGATCGGGAAAAACAATGAGCAGTTCTTC.

J is TRBJ1-4 and V is TRBV29-1; TRBD1 matches 10 bases. The junction had 8 bases not matched to a gene; V was cut back by 5 bases and J by 8 bases. Germline CDR1 reads SQVTM; CDR2 reads ANQGSEA. The CDR3 extends over 14 amino acids. In DNA form, the CDR3 reads TGCAGCGTTCGGGTGACAGGGGGCCGGGAAAAACTGTTTTTT. It yields the protein CSVRVTGGREKLFF.

V and J are TRBV16 and TRBJ1-5; TRBD1 might be the D (5 bases). The V and J ends lost 4 bases and 4 bases respectively, with 8 bases between them. Germline V gives CDR1 KGHSY, CDR2 FQNENV. This CDR3 spans 13 amino acids. Here the CDR3 reads CASSRQPNQPQHF. The CDR3 region has the DNA TGTGCCAGCAGCCGACAGCCTAATCAGCCCCAGCATTTT.

The DNA of the CDR3 is TGTGCCAGCAGCGCAGGGATGTCCTATAATTCACCCCTCCACTTT. It is translated as CASSAGMSYNSPLHF. The rearrangement links TRBV7-9 to TRBJ1-6; perhaps TRBD1 as D (5 bases). V dropped 5 bases and J dropped 1 base, with 9 bases sitting between them. There are 15 residues in the CDR3. Germline-derived CDR1 and CDR2 are SEHNR and FQNEAQ (reference sequence). The whole variable domain, remainder taken from reference TRBV7-9 and TRBJ1-6, is DTGVSQNPRHKITKRGQNVTFRCDPISEHNRLYWYRQTLGQGPEFLTYFQNEAQLEKSRLLSDRFSAERPKGSFSTLEIQRTEQGDSAMYLCASSAGMSYNSPLHFGNGTRLTVT.

V usage is TRBV18 and J usage is TRBJ1-5; no firm D call. V shed 2 bases and J shed 1 base, with 12 bases lying between them. CDR3 length equals 16 residues. In germline, CDR1 is KGHSH, CDR2 LQKENI. The CDR3 spells CASSPKTAGSNQPQHF. The CDR3 nucleotides are TGTGCCAGCTCACCAAAAACAGCCGGAAGCAATCAGCCCCAGCATTTT.

This clone has just a few counts. J is TRBJ1-6 and V is TRBV11-2; 7 bases map to TRBD1. CDR1 and CDR2 from the germline V gene are SGHAT and FQNNGV. The junction had 10 bases not matched to a gene; V was cut back by 5 bases and J by 9 bases. This CDR3 spans 15 amino acids. The CDR3 here is CASSIRDRLTSPLHF. CDR3 coding DNA: TGTGCCAGCAGCATAAGGGACAGATTGACTTCACCCCTCCACTTT.

This clone came up a few times. The chain carries TRBV6-5 and TRBJ2-3; 9 bases match TRBD1. The CDR3 runs 15 residues. The ends lost 4 bases at V and 5 bases at J; junction bases unmatched: 7. Germline V gene lookup returns CDR1 MNHEY and CDR2 SVGAGI. The CDR3 is CASSFQGQGIDTQYF. The CDR3 region has the DNA TGTGCCAGCAGTTTCCAGGGACAGGGAATAGATACGCAGTATTTT.

The J gene is TRBJ1-2, the V gene TRBV6-5, with D uncertain. The germline V gene encodes CDR1 MNHEY and CDR2 SVGAGI. V lost 8 bases and J lost 0, with 16 bases in between. The CDR3 is 15 residues long. Written as DNA, the CDR3 is TGTGCCAGCTCCCGTCCGGGGTCGACTAACTATGGCTACACCTTC. This gives the protein CASSRPGSTNYGYTF.

This rearrangement joins TRBV5-1 to TRBJ2-1; possibly TRBD2 for D (5 bases). Deletions cut 3 bases from V and 2 bases from J, with 18 bases between. Germline V CDR1 and CDR2: SGHRS, YFSETQ. The length of the CDR3 is 17 residues. This CDR3 reads CASSWTPSGITYNEQFF. CDR3 nucleotide sequence: TGCGCCAGCAGCTGGACTCCTTCGGGTATTACCTACAATGAGCAGTTCTTC.

The V gene is TRBV28, the J gene TRBJ2-7; TRBD1 aligns across 9 bases. Looked up from germline, CDR1 is MDHEN and CDR2 is SYDVKM. The length of the CDR3 is 15 residues. V trimming: 2 bases; J trimming: 4 bases; junction bases outside the gene matches: 6. The CDR3 loop reads CASSLAGTGSYEQYF. The CDR3 DNA is TGTGCCAGCAGTTTAGCCGGGACAGGGTCATACGAGCAGTACTTC.

The chain carries TRBV21-1 and TRBJ1-6; TRBD1, the D gene given by the table, was not confirmed from the DNA. TRBV21-1 represents a pseudogene. This CDR3 contains 15 residues. The CDR3 here is CASSKEDSFMSPLHF. CDR3 bases: TGTGCCAGCAGCAAAGAGGACAGCTTTATGTCACCCCTCCACTTT.

The CDR3 DNA reads TGTGCCAGCAGTTACATGGTCAGGGAAGCCCATTCACCCCTCCACTTT. Translation gives CASSYMVREAHSPLHF. The chain joins TRBV6-2 or TRBV6-3 to TRBJ1-6; D may be TRBD1 (5 bases). Looked up from germline, CDR1 is MNHEY and CDR2 is SVGEGT. This CDR3 contains 16 residues. Trimming stripped 2 bases from V and 8 bases from J, with 16 bases between.

This clone occurred a few times. The rearrangement uses TRBV21-1 and TRBJ1-4; the D call in the table, TRBD1, was not verified against the DNA. TRBV21-1 is given as a pseudogene. The CDR3 sequence is 13 residues long. CDR3 residues: CASRRQVNEKLFF. CDR3 DNA: TGTGCCAGCAGACGACAGGTTAATGAAAAACTGTTTTTT.

The rearrangement uses TRBV14 and TRBJ2-7; 7 bases line up with TRBD2. The CDR3 is made up of 15 amino acids. V was pared by 1 base and J by 3 bases, with 6 bases of the junction left unmatched. CDR1 and CDR2 (germline): SGHDN, FVKESK. The CDR3 nucleotides are TGTGCCAGCAGCCAAGGTGGTCTAGCGGACTACGAGCAGTACTTC. This gives the protein CASSQGGLADYEQYF.

This chain uses TRBV7-8 with TRBJ1-6, with 12 bases lining up with TRBD1. In germline, CDR1 is SGHVS, CDR2 FQNEAQ. The CDR3 totals 18 residues. Losses at the gene ends were 6 bases for V and 6 bases for J; bases not matched to a gene: 12. The CDR3 protein is CASRGQGAELLSNSPLHF. The CDR3 nucleotides read TGTGCCAGCAGGGGACAGGGGGCTGAGCTCCTATCTAATTCACCCCTCCACTTT.

The V and J genes are TRBV5-1 and TRBJ2-1; 9 bases are shared with TRBD2. Germline loops: CDR1 SGHRS, CDR2 YFSETQ. With 2 bases clipped from V and 3 bases from J, the junction kept 3 bases outside the gene matches. CDR3 length: 15 amino acids. In DNA, the CDR3 is TGCGCCAGCAGCTTATTAGCGGGAGTCTACAATGAGCAGTTCTTC. Amino acid sequence: CASSLLAGVYNEQFF.

The V and J genes are TRBV9 and TRBJ2-3; TRBD1 matches at 7 bases. CDR1 is SGDLS, CDR2 YYNGEE, per germline. The junction had 8 bases not matched to a gene; V was cut back by 4 bases and J by 0 bases. The CDR3 has 16 amino acids. This CDR3 reads CASSRGTAPSTDTQYF. The CDR3 region has the DNA TGTGCCAGCAGCCGTGGGACAGCCCCTAGCACAGATACGCAGTATTTT.

This chain connects TRBV6-5 to TRBJ2-5; 7 bases align to TRBD1. The CDR3 covers 14 residues. With V trimmed by 6 bases and J by 5 bases, 9 bases remained unmatched. Germline V CDR1 and CDR2: MNHEY, SVGAGI. The CDR3 bases are TGTGCCAGCAGCCATAGGACAGGTGGGGAGACCCAGTACTTC. This codes for CASSHRTGGETQYF.

V and J are TRBV14 and TRBJ1-1; 10 bases are shared with TRBD1. The J segment lost 4 bases and the V segment lost 4 bases, leaving 9 bases of the junction unmatched. Germline V gene sequence: CDR1 SGHDN, CDR2 FVKESK. The CDR3 runs 16 residues. As DNA, the CDR3 is TGTGCCAGCAGCCCAGGTCGACAGGGGGCAACCACTGAAGCTTTCTTT. It is translated as CASSPGRQGATTEAFF.

The V and J genes are TRBV6-5 and TRBJ1-3, with 9 bases fitting TRBD1. Trimming at V came to 4 bases and at J to 1 base, leaving 2 bases not matched to a gene. This CDR3 is 15 amino acids long. CDR1 and CDR2 (germline): MNHEY, SVGAGI. The DNA for the CDR3 is TGTGCCAGCAGTTTGGACAGGGGTTCTGGAAACACCATATATTTT. This sequence encodes CASSLDRGSGNTIYF.

The chain employs TRBV18 and TRBJ2-1, with 11 bases fitting TRBD2. There are 15 residues in the CDR3. J was trimmed by 4 bases and V by 3 bases; bases with no gene match: 2. Germline V lookup: CDR1 KGHSH, CDR2 LQKENI. The CDR3 nucleotides read TGTGCCAGCTCACCGACTAGCGGGGTATACAATGAGCAGTTCTTC. Residues: CASSPTSGVYNEQFF.

This clone was observed a single time. This chain joins TRBV15 and TRBJ1-2; 8 bases line up with TRBD1. The J segment lost 6 bases and the V segment lost 0 bases, leaving 12 bases of the junction unmatched. Germline V CDR1 and CDR2: LNHNV, YYDKDF (reference sequence). The CDR3 extends over 17 amino acids. The CDR3 is CATSRDLGGRGRDGYTF. DNA of the CDR3: TGTGCCACCAGCAGAGATTTGGGCGGCAGGGGGCGCGATGGCTACACCTTC.

The chain has TRBV7-2 and TRBJ2-1; TRBD2 matches at 8 bases. V was pared by 5 bases and J by 3 bases, with 6 bases of the junction left unmatched. There are 15 residues in the CDR3. Germline V gene lookup returns CDR1 SGHTA and CDR2 FQGNSA. CDR3 sequence (DNA): TGTGCCAGCAGCCCCGCTAGCGGGCTCTACAATGAGCAGTTCTTC. Translating it yields CASSPASGLYNEQFF.